Each of the 8 T cell receptor beta chains below was sequenced from the same sample in a study of T cell responses to AZD1222 COVID-19 vaccine. Data came from immunoSEQ multiplex PCR; TCRdb stores just in-frame clones and leaves some out. Of 100,000 to 150,000 clones detected, approximately 88% appear once; the ten largest clones hold approximately 27%. The starting material was peripheral blood, obtained on day 0 of AZD1222 vaccination. These receptors were collected from an adult in good health.

The chain links TRBV27 to TRBJ2-7; 11 bases line up with TRBD2. Germline trimming cut 5 bases from V and 2 bases from J; bases unmatched to any gene: 5. The CDR3 is 15 residues long. Germline V gives CDR1 MNHEY, CDR2 SMNVEV (reference sequence). The CDR3 bases are TGTGCCAGCAGTGAAAAGACTAGCGGGACCTACGAGCAGTACTTC. This gives the protein CASSEKTSGTYEQYF.

The chain has TRBV5-1 and TRBJ2-2; D possibly corresponds to TRBD1 (6 bases). V was trimmed by 1 base and J by 4 bases, leaving 14 bases between them. From germline, CDR1 is SGHRS and CDR2 YFSETQ. There are 16 residues in the CDR3. CDR3 residues: CASSLRQEGGTGELFF. The CDR3, as DNA: TGCGCCAGCAGCTTGAGACAGGAAGGGGGCACCGGGGAGCTGTTTTTT. Full variable domain (missing parts from reference TRBV5-1 and TRBJ2-2): KAGVTQTPRYLIKTRGQQVTLSCSPISGHRSVSWYQQTPGQGLQFLFEYFSETQRNKGNFPGRFSGRQFSNSRSEMNVSTLELGDSALYLCASSLRQEGGTGELFFGEGSRLTVL.

This clone was found a few times. The rearrangement links TRBV19 to TRBJ1-3; D is perhaps TRBD1 (6 bases). The germline V gene has CDR1 LNHDA and CDR2 SQIVND (reference sequence). This CDR3 contains 15 residues. Trimming took off 8 bases at V and 0 bases at J, with 14 bases between the two ends. DNA for the CDR3: TGTGCCAGTTCGGACAGAGCCAACTCTGGAAACACCATATATTTT. Residues: CASSDRANSGNTIYF.

The chain joins TRBV2 to TRBJ2-3; 8 bases align to TRBD1. After removal of 2 bases from V and 2 bases from J, the junction contained 3 bases not matched to a gene. The germline V gene encodes CDR1 SNHLY and CDR2 FYNNEI. The CDR3 consists of 15 residues. The CDR3: CASSERGQDTDTQYF. The CDR3 region has the DNA TGTGCCAGCAGTGAACGGGGACAGGACACAGATACGCAGTATTTT.

This clone was observed a single time. The genes are TRBV5-6 and TRBJ2-5, with 9 bases identical to TRBD2. The trim removed 1 base at V and 4 bases at J, leaving 11 bases unmatched. The CDR3 runs to 17 residues. Germline CDR1 is SGHDT and CDR2 is YYEEEE. CDR3 amino acids: CASSLLPAGGWGETQYF. The CDR3 DNA reads as TGTGCCAGCAGCTTGTTGCCAGCGGGAGGATGGGGAGAGACCCAGTACTTC.

The gene calls are TRBV19 and TRBJ2-1; possible D gene TRBD2, 5 bases. V was cut by 6 bases and J by 4 bases, with 13 bases left in between. This CDR3 is 14 amino acids long. Germline V lookup: CDR1 LNHDA, CDR2 SQIVND (reference sequence). CDR3 nucleotides: TGTGCCAGTAGGCGCGAACTAGGTTACAATGAGCAGTTCTTC. It translates to CASRRELGYNEQFF. Variable domain in full (rest from reference TRBV19 and TRBJ2-1): DGGITQSPKYLFRKEGQNVTLSCEQNLNHDAMYWYRQDPGQGLRLIYYSQIVNDFQKGDIAEGYSVSREKKESFPLTVTSAQKNPTAFYLCASRRELGYNEQFFGPGTRLTVL.

CDR3 in DNA: TGTGCCAGCAGTTACGGGACAGGGGGTTTCTATGGCTACACCTTC. It codes for CASSYGTGGFYGYTF. The chain employs TRBV6-5 and TRBJ1-2; 11 positions match TRBD1. Trimming removed 2 bases from V and 4 bases from J; junction bases left unmatched: 3. The CDR3 contains 15 residues. CDR1 is MNHEY, CDR2 SVGAGI, per germline.

This clone was counted a few times. This rearrangement joins TRBV6-2 or TRBV6-3 to TRBJ2-1; no definite D call. The CDR3 runs to 12 residues. V was cut by 5 bases and J by 8 bases, with 10 bases left in between. The germline V gene has CDR1 MNHEY and CDR2 SVGEGT. The CDR3 DNA reads TGTGCCAGCAGTCAGTTTAGGTATGAGCAGTTCTTC. It codes for CASSQFRYEQFF.